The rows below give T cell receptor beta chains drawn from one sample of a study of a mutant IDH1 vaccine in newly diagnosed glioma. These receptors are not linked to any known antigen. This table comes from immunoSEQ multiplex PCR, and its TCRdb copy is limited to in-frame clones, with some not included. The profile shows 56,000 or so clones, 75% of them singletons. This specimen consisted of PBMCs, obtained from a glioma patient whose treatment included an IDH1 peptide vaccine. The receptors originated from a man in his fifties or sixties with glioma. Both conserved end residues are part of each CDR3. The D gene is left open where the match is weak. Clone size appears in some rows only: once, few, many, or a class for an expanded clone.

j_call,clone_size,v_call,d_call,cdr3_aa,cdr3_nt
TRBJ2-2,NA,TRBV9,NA,CASSVGYGELFF,TGTGCCAGCAGCGTAGGGTACGGGGAGCTGTTTTTT
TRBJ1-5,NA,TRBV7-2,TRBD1,CASSPGTGAQPQHF,TGTGCCAGCAGCCCCGGGACAGGGGCCCAGCCCCAGCATTTT
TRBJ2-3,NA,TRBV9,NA,CASSVGALASTDTQYF,TGTGCCAGCAGCGTAGGGGCCCTGGCTAGCACAGATACGCAGTATTTT
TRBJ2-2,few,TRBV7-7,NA,CASSLVDTGELFF,TGTGCTAGCAGCTTAGTGGACACCGGGGAGCTGTTTTTT
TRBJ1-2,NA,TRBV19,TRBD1,CASMPDRDVNYGYTF,TGTGCCAGTATGCCGGACAGGGATGTTAACTATGGCTACACCTTC
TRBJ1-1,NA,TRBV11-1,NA,CASSLLGNTEAFF,TGTGCCAGCAGCTTATTAGGAAACACTGAAGCTTTCTTT
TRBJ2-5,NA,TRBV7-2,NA,CASSLTAYQETQYF,TGTGCCAGCAGCCTGACAGCGTACCAAGAGACCCAGTACTTC
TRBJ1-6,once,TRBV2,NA,CASRISRDSPLHF,TGTGCCAGCAGAATTAGCAGGGATTCACCCCTCCACTTT
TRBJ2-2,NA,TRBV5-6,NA,CASSLRTLNTGELFF,TGTGCCAGCAGCTTAAGGACACTGAACACCGGGGAGCTGTTTTTT
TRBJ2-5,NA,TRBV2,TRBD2,CASSGAGGRQETQYF,TGTGCCAGCAGTGGGGCGGGGGGGCGGCAAGAGACCCAGTACTTC
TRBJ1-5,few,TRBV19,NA,CASKGQARNQPQHF,TGTGCCAGTAAGGGGCAGGCCAGAAATCAGCCCCAGCATTTT
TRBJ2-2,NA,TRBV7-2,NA,CASSLGGSSLFF,TGTGCCAGCAGCTTAGGGGGCAGCTCGCTGTTTTTT
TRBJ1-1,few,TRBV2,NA,CASSETRASSEAFF,TGTGCCAGCAGTGAAACCCGGGCGTCCTCTGAAGCTTTCTTT
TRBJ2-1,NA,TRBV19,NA,CASSSGVRNEQFF,TGTGCCAGTAGTAGCGGGGTGAGGAATGAGCAGTTCTTC
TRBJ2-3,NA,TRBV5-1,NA,CASSSDSRADTQYF,TGCGCCAGCAGCTCGGACTCAAGGGCAGATACGCAGTATTTT
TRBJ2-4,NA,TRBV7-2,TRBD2,CASSSGGGAVWIQYF,TGTGCCAGCAGCTCAGGCGGGGGGGCCGTATGGATTCAGTACTTC
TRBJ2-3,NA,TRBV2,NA,CASSPPFTDTQYF,TGTGCCAGCAGTCCCCCCTTTACAGATACGCAGTATTTT
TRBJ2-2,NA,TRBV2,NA,CASAGVSTGELFF,TGTGCCAGCGCCGGGGTCAGCACCGGGGAGCTGTTTTTT
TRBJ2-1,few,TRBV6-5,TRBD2,CASTLTSSNEQFF,TGTGCCAGCACCCTGACTAGCAGCAATGAGCAGTTCTTC
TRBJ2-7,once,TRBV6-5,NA,CASSPGGQYEQYF,TGTGCCAGCAGTCCCGGGGGACAGTACGAGCAGTACTTC
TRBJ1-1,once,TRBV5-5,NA,CASSLGGMNTEAFF,TGTGCCAGCAGCTTGGGAGGGATGAACACTGAAGCTTTCTTT
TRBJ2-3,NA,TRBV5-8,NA,CASSFEGRGADTQYF,TGTGCCAGCAGCTTTGAGGGGCGGGGAGCAGATACGCAGTATTTT
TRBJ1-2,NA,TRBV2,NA,CASSPEGRNYGYTF,TGTGCCAGCAGCCCCGAGGGACGGAACTATGGCTACACCTTC
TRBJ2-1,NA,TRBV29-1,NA,CSVRGGTPSSYNEQFF,TGCAGCGTTCGAGGGGGAACCCCCAGCTCCTACAATGAGCAGTTCTTC
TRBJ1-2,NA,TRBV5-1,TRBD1,CASSSGQATSYGYTF,TGCGCCAGCAGCTCCGGACAGGCCACCTCCTATGGCTACACCTTC
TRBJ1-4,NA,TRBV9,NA,CASSVGSYHEKLFF,TGTGCCAGCAGCGTAGGCTCGTACCATGAAAAACTGTTTTTT
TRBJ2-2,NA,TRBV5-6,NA,CASSLSTGLNTGELFF,TGTGCCAGCAGCTTGTCGACGGGGCTAAACACCGGGGAGCTGTTTTTT
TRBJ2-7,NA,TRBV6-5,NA,CASSYEYEQYF,TGTGCCAGCAGTTACGAATACGAGCAGTACTTC
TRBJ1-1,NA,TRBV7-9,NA,CASSPRTADTEAFF,TGTGCCAGCAGCCCGAGGACGGCCGACACTGAAGCTTTCTTT
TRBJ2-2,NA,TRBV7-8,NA,CASSFATRSGELFF,TGTGCCAGCAGCTTTGCGACTAGGTCCGGGGAGCTGTTTTTT
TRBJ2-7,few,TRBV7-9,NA,CASSFPASSYEQYF,TGTGCCAGCAGCTTCCCGGCAAGCTCCTACGAGCAGTACTTC
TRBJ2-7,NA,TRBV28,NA,CASSHQAYEQYF,TGTGCCAGCAGTCACCAGGCCTACGAGCAGTACTTC
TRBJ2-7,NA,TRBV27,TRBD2,CASSLGSGRSYEQYF,TGTGCCAGCAGTTTGGGTAGCGGGCGCTCCTACGAGCAGTACTTC
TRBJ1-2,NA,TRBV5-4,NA,CASSPDRNYGYTF,TGTGCCAGCAGCCCCGACAGAAACTATGGCTACACCTTC
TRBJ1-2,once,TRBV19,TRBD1,CASKDRGRYYGYTF,TGTGCCAGTAAGGACAGGGGGCGATACTATGGCTACACCTTC
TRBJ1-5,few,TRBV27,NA,CASSPRAGNQPQHF,TGTGCCAGCAGTCCTAGGGCTGGCAATCAGCCCCAGCATTTT
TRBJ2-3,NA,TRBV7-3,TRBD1,CASSWTGSSTDTQYF,TGTGCCAGCAGCTGGACAGGGTCTAGCACAGATACGCAGTATTTT
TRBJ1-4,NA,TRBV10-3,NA,CAISDGFRNGLQLFF,TGTGCCATCAGTGACGGGTTTCGCAATGGGTTACAACTGTTTTTT
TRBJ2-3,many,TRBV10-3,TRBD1,CAILGTDSTDTQYF,TGTGCCATTCTTGGGACAGATAGCACAGATACGCAGTATTTT
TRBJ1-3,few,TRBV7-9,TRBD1,CASSSDRGTIYF,TGTGCCAGCAGCTCGGACAGGGGGACCATATATTTT
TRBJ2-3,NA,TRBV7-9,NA,CASSRSPGRASTDTQYF,TGTGCCAGCAGCCGTTCACCGGGACGGGCTAGCACAGATACGCAGTATTTT
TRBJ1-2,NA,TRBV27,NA,CASSSALSNYGYTF,TGTGCCAGCAGTTCGGCGTTATCTAACTATGGCTACACCTTC
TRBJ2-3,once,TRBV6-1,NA,CASTEGGRGTQYF,TGTGCCAGCACCGAGGGGGGGAGGGGTACGCAGTATTTT
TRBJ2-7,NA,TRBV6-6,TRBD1,CASRPRGLSGYEQYF,TGTGCCAGCAGGCCCAGGGGGCTGTCGGGATACGAGCAGTACTTC
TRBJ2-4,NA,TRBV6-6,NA,CANFDTAKNIQYF,TGTGCCAATTTTGACACAGCCAAAAACATTCAGTACTTC
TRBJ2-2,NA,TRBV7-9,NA,CASSSLRDTANTGELFF,TGTGCCAGCAGCTCGCTCCGGGACACGGCTAACACCGGGGAGCTGTTTTTT
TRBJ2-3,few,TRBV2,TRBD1,CASSEGDRGTDTQYF,TGTGCCAGCAGTGAGGGGGACAGGGGCACAGATACGCAGTATTTT
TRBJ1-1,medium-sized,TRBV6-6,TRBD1,CASSLGTAEAFF,TGTGCCAGCAGTCTCGGGACAGCCGAAGCTTTCTTT
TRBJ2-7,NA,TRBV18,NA,CASSLGTASYEQYF,TGTGCCAGCTCCCTCGGGACCGCCTCCTACGAGCAGTACTTC